One TCR beta chain is described in this entry. Its antigen is unknown. This sample is part of a study of chemoradiotherapy in HPV16-positive cancers. Overall study context: A couple of HPV16-positive patients' cells yielded candidate HPV-specific clones and common motifs. Overall study results and limits: During treatment, candidate HPV-specific clones and E7-related motifs expanded in tumor. Functional assays defining HPV-specific T cells used only a couple of HPV16-positive patients.

Repeated repertoire sampling spanned the course of chemoradiotherapy. The protocol was immunoSEQ multiplex PCR, while the TCRdb copy is restricted to in-frame clones and leaves out a portion. The repertoire consists of about 7,000 clones, with 75% to 80% occurring once and the leading ten covering approximately 3.8%. CDR3 length equals 22 residues. Germline CDR1 and CDR2: MNHEY and SMNVEV (reference sequence). V gave up 1 base and J gave up 0 bases, with 25 bases separating them. The V and J genes are TRBV27 and TRBJ2-6, with D possibly TRBD1 on 5 matching bases. This receptor was obtained from a human donor with HPV-associated anogenital cancer. The specimen was obtained from a patient who underwent chemoradiotherapy. Written as DNA, the CDR3 is TGTGCCAGCAGTTTATGGAGTAGCTCGACAGCCCAGTCGGGCTCTGGGGCCAACGTCCTGACTTTC. Its protein product is CASSLWSSSTAQSGSGANVLTF.